The rows below give T cell receptor beta chains drawn from one sample of a study of beta chain features in type 1 diabetes. Sequenced by immunoSEQ multiplex PCR; TCRdb stores in-frame clones only, minus some. In the table there are roughly 500,000 clones, about an eighth of which are singletons. The sample consisted of naive CD4+ T cells from blood. These receptors were obtained from a woman aged 18-30 years in good health. Both conserved end residues are part of each CDR3. The D gene is left open where the match is weak. The size entry is marked missing in some rows and otherwise reads once, few, many or a size class.

D | size | J | length | V | CDR3 | DNA
TRBD2 | - | TRBJ2-3 | 16 | TRBV5-4 | CASSHGTSRSTDTQYF | TGTGCCAGCAGCCATGGGACTAGCCGAAGCACAGATACGCAGTATTTT
- | - | TRBJ2-3 | 15 | TRBV4-3 | CASSHAGILTDTQYF | TGCGCCAGCAGCCACGCGGGAATCCTCACAGATACGCAGTATTTT
- | few | TRBJ2-1 | 13 | TRBV7-2 | CASSSLVANEQFF | TGTGCCAGCAGCTCCCTTGTGGCGAATGAGCAGTTCTTC
- | many | TRBJ2-3 | 13 | TRBV7-2 | CASSTRTGTHQYF | TGTGCCAGCAGCACTAGAACCGGGACACATCAGTATTTT
- | few | TRBJ1-6 | 17 | TRBV7-8 | CASSLVSGGLVTSPLHF | TGTGCCAGCAGCTTAGTAAGCGGGGGGCTCGTGACTTCACCCCTCCACTTT
- | - | TRBJ2-5 | 15 | TRBV18 | CASSPRDLEQETQYF | TGTGCCAGCTCACCACGGGACCTGGAACAAGAGACCCAGTACTTC
- | - | TRBJ2-7 | 15 | TRBV7-2 | CASSLGAGALYEQYF | TGTGCCAGCAGCTTAGGCGCGGGCGCGCTCTACGAGCAGTACTTC
- | few | TRBJ2-1 | 11 | TRBV6-5 | CASSYGSREFF | TGTGCCAGCAGTTACGGGTCCCGGGAGTTCTTC
- | - | TRBJ1-3 | 12 | TRBV28 | CASSLLGNTIYF | TGTGCCAGCAGTTTGTTAGGAAACACCATATATTTT
- | few | TRBJ1-6 | 14 | TRBV5-6 | CASSERGRYSPLHF | TGTGCCAGCAGCGAAAGGGGAAGGTATTCACCCCTCCACTTT
TRBD2 | - | TRBJ2-3 | 17 | TRBV5-4 | CASSTQLAGVGEDTQYF | TGTGCCAGCAGCACCCAACTAGCGGGGGTTGGAGAAGATACGCAGTATTTT
TRBD1 | - | TRBJ2-5 | 14 | TRBV7-2 | CASSPQTGTGTQYF | TGTGCCAGCAGCCCCCAGACGGGGACAGGGACCCAGTACTTC
TRBD2 | few | TRBJ2-1 | 13 | TRBV7-7 | CASSPLANNEQFF | TGTGCTAGCAGCCCACTAGCGAACAATGAGCAGTTCTTC
TRBD2 | - | TRBJ2-1 | 17 | TRBV7-6 | CASRDPGLAGDLAEQFF | TGTGCCAGCAGAGATCCGGGACTAGCGGGAGATCTCGCTGAGCAGTTCTTC
TRBD2 | - | TRBJ2-7 | 15 | TRBV13 | CASSRGLAGSYEQYF | TGTGCCAGCAGCCGAGGACTAGCGGGATCCTACGAGCAGTACTTC
- | few | TRBJ2-4 | 18 | TRBV18 | CASSPRIPDSEAKNIQYF | TGTGCCAGCTCACCACGGATTCCCGATTCGGAAGCCAAAAACATTCAGTACTTC
TRBD1 | few | TRBJ2-5 | 15 | TRBV19 | CASSDRGAAQETQYF | TGTGCCAGTAGCGACAGGGGCGCAGCGCAAGAGACCCAGTACTTC
TRBD1 | few | TRBJ1-4 | 14 | TRBV5-4 | CASSSGTDAEKLFF | TGTGCCAGCAGTTCCGGGACAGATGCTGAAAAACTGTTTTTT
TRBD1 | few | TRBJ2-4 | 16 | TRBV7-2 | CASSHRTGLAKNIQYF | TGTGCCAGCAGCCACCGGACAGGTCTAGCCAAAAACATTCAGTACTTC
TRBD1 | - | TRBJ2-7 | 16 | TRBV11-3 | CASSLRWDRSTYEQYF | TGTGCCAGCAGCTTAAGGTGGGACAGGAGTACCTACGAGCAGTACTTC
TRBD1 | - | TRBJ2-2 | 17 | TRBV28 | CASSLSTRGLFVGELFF | TGTGCCAGCAGCCTCTCAACCAGGGGGCTTTTTGTCGGGGAGCTGTTTTTT
- | few | TRBJ2-3 | 11 | TRBV7-2 | CASGGHDTQYF | TGTGCCAGCGGGGGGCATGATACGCAGTATTTT
- | few | TRBJ2-1 | 18 | TRBV11-1 | CASSYGQWSDESYNEQFF | TGTGCCAGCAGCTATGGGCAGTGGTCAGATGAATCCTACAATGAGCAGTTCTTC
- | few | TRBJ1-2 | 14 | TRBV28 | CASSDRRNMFGYTF | TGTGCCAGCAGTGACCGCCGGAATATGTTTGGCTACACCTTC
- | few | TRBJ2-5 | 14 | TRBV18 | CASSPRGPQETQYF | TGTGCCAGCTCACCAAGGGGACCACAAGAGACCCAGTACTTC
- | few | TRBJ2-2 | 13 | TRBV18 | CASSQSNTGELFF | TGTGCCAGCTCACAATCGAACACCGGGGAGCTGTTTTTT
- | - | TRBJ2-7 | 16 | TRBV25-1 | CASSTPLGRSSYEQYF | TGTGCCAGCAGTACCCCCCTGGGGAGGAGCTCCTACGAGCAGTACTTC
TRBD1 | - | TRBJ2-3 | 15 | TRBV25-1 | CASSEDRGSTDTQYF | TGTGCCAGCAGTGAGGACAGGGGGAGCACAGATACGCAGTATTTT
- | few | TRBJ1-2 | 13 | TRBV4-3 | CASSPQMRYGYTF | TGCGCCAGCAGCCCTCAGATGAGGTATGGCTACACCTTC
- | few | TRBJ1-2 | 17 | TRBV4-1 | CASSNTGTPKRWGGYTF | TGCGCCAGCAGCAACACCGGGACACCGAAAAGGTGGGGTGGCTACACCTTC
TRBD1 | - | TRBJ2-6 | 17 | TRBV2 | CASSAGTGRTGANVLTF | TGTGCCAGCAGTGCAGGGACAGGGAGAACTGGGGCCAACGTCCTGACTTTC